These 32 T cell receptor beta chains were sequenced from one sample in a study of shared clonotypes between healthy human individuals. TCRdb's table, derived via immunoSEQ multiplex PCR, lists solely in-frame clones and lacks some. The sample shows about 2,500,000 clones, roughly 92% of them seen only once. Sequenced sample: naive CD4+ T cells sorted from blood. The sample's subset: CD45RA+ positively selected. Receptors originate from a man in his late teens or twenties in good health.

The chain employs TRBV7-9 and TRBJ1-4; D remains unclear. V dropped 3 bases and J dropped 3 bases, with 8 bases sitting between them. There are 14 residues in the CDR3. Germline CDR1 is SEHNR and CDR2 is FQNEAQ (reference sequence). The CDR3 DNA sequence: TGTGCCAGCAGCTTCGGGGTGGCTAATGAAAAACTGTTTTTT. This codes for CASSFGVANEKLFF.

This rearrangement joins TRBV18 to TRBJ2-3; D might be TRBD2 (5 bases). Germline values: CDR1 KGHSH, CDR2 LQKENI. This CDR3 contains 13 residues. V lost 2 bases to trimming and J lost 5 bases, with 8 bases between them. The CDR3 is CASSPSGEDTQYF. CDR3 DNA: TGTGCCAGCTCACCATCCGGGGAAGATACGCAGTATTTT.

This clone was counted once. The chain recombines TRBV6-5 with TRBJ1-5; D not certain. CDR1 is MNHEY, CDR2 SVGAGI, per germline. The CDR3 is made up of 14 amino acids. V gave up 6 bases and J gave up 6 bases, with 15 bases separating them. The CDR3: CASSYAGPLQPQHF. The CDR3 DNA is TGTGCCAGCAGCTATGCCGGGCCCCTTCAGCCCCAGCATTTT.

This sequence joins TRBV4-3 and TRBJ2-7, with D tentatively TRBD2 (6 bases). Germline-derived CDR1 and CDR2 are LGHNA and YSLEER. V was clipped by 5 bases and J by 6 bases, with 17 bases between them. The CDR3 contains 14 residues. CDR3 sequence reads: CASSSTGELGEQYF. In DNA form, the CDR3 reads TGCGCCAGCAGCTCAACGGGAGAATTGGGCGAGCAGTACTTC.

This clone has only one observation. The chain uses TRBV6-5 and TRBJ1-6; TRBD1 is a possible D gene (6 bases). This CDR3 is built from 14 residues. The V end lost 6 bases, the J end lost 5 bases, and 11 bases lay between the germline ends. CDR1 is MNHEY, CDR2 SVGAGI, per germline. The CDR3 sequence: CASSRTVNNSPLHF. CDR3 nucleotide sequence: TGTGCCAGCAGCCGGACAGTCAATAATTCACCCCTCCACTTT.

The chain carries TRBV21-1 and TRBJ2-7; no check of the table's D call, TRBD2, against the DNA was made. TRBV21-1 is a recognized pseudogene. CDR3 length equals 17 residues. CDR3 in amino acids: CASSITARASGSHEQYF. CDR3 coding DNA: TGTGCCAGCAGCATAACGGCTAGGGCTAGCGGGAGTCACGAGCAGTACTTC.

This clone occurred a few times. This chain uses TRBV6-1 with TRBJ2-1, with D possibly being TRBD1 or TRBD2 (5 bases each). Trimming took 1 base from V and 6 from J, leaving 16 bases between them. This CDR3 is 16 amino acids long. Germline CDR1 reads MNHNS; CDR2 reads SASEGT. DNA for the CDR3: TGTGCCAGCAGTGAAGGGGCCTTACTTGGGGGCAATGAGCAGTTCTTC. This encodes CASSEGALLGGNEQFF.

The chain carries TRBV30 and TRBJ1-4; unclear D gene. Trimming pared 7 bases from V and 4 bases from J, leaving 7 bases between. This CDR3 is built from 11 residues. CDR1 is GTSNPN and CDR2 is SVGIG in the germline V gene (reference sequence). CDR3 residues: CASWGNEKLFF. DNA of the CDR3: TGTGCCTCGTGGGGTAATGAAAAACTGTTTTTT.

This clone was picked up one time. The rearrangement uses TRBV14 and TRBJ1-1, with D perhaps TRBD1 (6 bases). CDR3 size: 15 residues. The germline CDR1 and CDR2 sequences are SGHDN and FVKESK. Trimming cost V 4 bases and J 4 bases, with 16 bases left between them. The CDR3 spells CASSLTGSVSTEAFF. As DNA, the CDR3 is TGTGCCAGCAGCCTAACAGGGTCTGTCAGCACTGAAGCTTTCTTT.

Regarding this clone: Different DNA sequences within this sample yield the same CDR3. This sequence joins TRBV5-1 and TRBJ2-2; D ambiguous. The CDR3 spans 12 residues. Germline CDR1 is SGHRS and CDR2 is YFSETQ. V was clipped by 4 bases and J by 6 bases, with 7 bases between them. CDR3 residues: CASSPDSGELFF. Written as DNA, the CDR3 is TGCGCCAGCAGCCCCGATTCCGGGGAGCTGTTTTTT.

With respect to this clone: This may come from a read error, since a much larger clone is one base off. The V and J genes are TRBV5-1 and TRBJ2-5; no clear D. This CDR3 contains 12 residues. In germline, CDR1 is SGHRS, CDR2 YFSETQ. V was trimmed by 3 bases and J by 1 base, leaving 4 bases between them. The CDR3 DNA is TGCGCCAGCAGCTCGGCCCAAGAGACCCAGTACTTC. Encoded protein: CASSSAQETQYF.

J is TRBJ2-3 and V is TRBV29-1, with 12 positions matching TRBD1. The ends lost 4 bases at V and 4 bases at J; junction bases unmatched: 3. Germline CDR1 reads SQVTM; CDR2 reads ANQGSEA. The CDR3 runs to 14 residues. CDR3 coding DNA: TGCAGCGTTGTCAGGGACAGGGGGCCAGATACGCAGTATTTT. Protein product: CSVVRDRGPDTQYF.

Note on this clone: This CDR3 is also generated by other DNA sequences in the sample. The chain couples TRBV5-1 to TRBJ2-3, with 7 bases lining up with TRBD2. From germline, CDR1 is SGHRS and CDR2 YFSETQ. This CDR3 comprises 15 residues. V shed 1 base and J 4 bases; nucleotides not matched to a gene: 6. This CDR3 is CASSLQGAGADTQYF. DNA of the CDR3: TGCGCCAGCAGCTTGCAAGGGGCGGGGGCAGATACGCAGTATTTT.

V usage is TRBV6-1 and J usage is TRBJ2-1; TRBD1 aligns across 8 bases. Germline loops: CDR1 MNHNS, CDR2 SASEGT. With 2 bases clipped from V and 12 bases from J, the junction kept 6 bases outside the gene matches. The CDR3 loop spans 13 amino acids. The CDR3: CASSERQGAWQFF. The CDR3 DNA sequence: TGTGCCAGCAGTGAAAGGCAGGGGGCGTGGCAGTTCTTC.

V and J are TRBV7-2 and TRBJ1-5; D remains unclear. Germline V gene sequence: CDR1 SGHTA, CDR2 FQGNSA. The V end lost 0 bases, the J end lost 3 bases, and 12 bases lay between the germline ends. This CDR3 has 16 residues. The CDR3 sequence: CASSLAPHPVNQPQHF. CDR3 nucleotides: TGTGCCAGCAGCTTAGCGCCACACCCCGTCAATCAGCCCCAGCATTTT. Full variable domain (outside the CDR3, taken from reference TRBV7-2 and TRBJ1-5): GAGVSQSPSNKVTEKGKDVELRCDPISGHTALYWYRQSLGQGLEFLIYFQGNSAPDKSGLPSDRFSAERTGGSVSTLTIQRTQQEDSAVYLCASSLAPHPVNQPQHFGDGTRLSIL.

The chain joins TRBV5-1 to TRBJ2-7; D perhaps matches TRBD2 (5 bases). The V gene's germline CDR1 is SGHRS and CDR2 YFSETQ. With 4 bases removed from V and 2 bases from J, the gap between germline ends came to 10 bases. The CDR3 runs 13 residues. DNA for the CDR3: TGCGCCAGCAGCGGCGGGTTCGCCTACGAGCAGTACTTC. Amino acid sequence: CASSGGFAYEQYF.

The chain uses TRBV19 and TRBJ1-5; D is unclear. Germline lookup yields CDR1 LNHDA and CDR2 SQIVND (reference sequence). The CDR3 consists of 9 residues. Trimming took off 7 bases at V and 7 bases at J, with 2 bases between the two ends. The CDR3 spells CASKQPQHF. The CDR3 DNA follows: TGTGCCAGTAAACAGCCCCAGCATTTT.

The chain uses TRBV5-1 and TRBJ1-2; D is possibly TRBD1 (6 bases). V dropped 4 bases and J dropped 8 bases, with 12 bases sitting between them. The CDR3 contains 12 residues. Germline V CDR1 and CDR2: SGHRS, YFSETQ. The CDR3 DNA reads as TGCGCCAGCAGCACAGGGATGAGAGGCTACACCTTC. Amino acid sequence: CASSTGMRGYTF.

This clone has a single count. This chain uses TRBV11-2 with TRBJ2-5, with unresolved D. The CDR3 spans 12 residues. Trimming left V 5 bases short and J 2 bases short, with 6 bases between. Germline CDR1 reads SGHAT; CDR2 reads FQNNGV. For the CDR3, the DNA is TGTGCCAGCAGCACGACACAAGAGACCCAGTACTTC. This gives the protein CASSTTQETQYF. Using reference TRBV11-2 and TRBJ2-5 for the parts outside the CDR3, the full variable domain is EAGVAQSPRYKIIEKRQSVAFWCNPISGHATLYWYQQILGQGPKLLIQFQNNGVVDDSQLPKDRFSAERLKGVDSTLKIQPAKLEDSAVYLCASSTTQETQYFGPGTRLLVL.

V usage is TRBV19 and J usage is TRBJ1-5; TRBD1 matches 9 bases. CDR1 and CDR2 from the germline V gene are LNHDA and SQIVND (reference sequence). The CDR3 sequence is 15 residues long. Trimming cost V 3 bases and J 7 bases; bases outside gene matches: 7. CDR3: CASSMGDREPQPQHF. As DNA, the CDR3 is TGTGCCAGTAGTATGGGGGACAGGGAGCCCCAGCCCCAGCATTTT.

The table lists this clone with a count of one. The chain links TRBV2 to TRBJ1-1; possible D gene TRBD1, 5 bases. Between the trimmed V and J ends, which lost 3 bases and 10 bases, there was a span of 21 bases. The CDR3 is 15 amino acids. Germline V lookup: CDR1 SNHLY, CDR2 FYNNEI. The DNA for the CDR3 is TGTGCCAGCAGTGAGTCTTCGCAGGGACGAAAGAGAGCTTTCTTT. This codes for CASSESSQGRKRAFF.

The chain joins TRBV10-3 to TRBJ1-2; the D gene is possibly TRBD1 (5 bases). V lost 2 bases to trimming and J lost 4 bases, with 11 bases between them. The CDR3 runs 14 residues. Looked up from germline, CDR1 is ENHRY and CDR2 is SYGVKD. This CDR3 reads CAISEKGQGYGYTF. The CDR3 DNA follows: TGTGCCATCAGTGAGAAGGGGCAGGGCTATGGCTACACCTTC.

This clone was picked up one time. The CDR3 region is CASSQDLPYSSYEQYF. The CDR3 DNA follows: TGCGCCAGCAGCCAAGATCTTCCCTATAGCTCCTACGAGCAGTACTTC. This sequence joins TRBV4-1 and TRBJ2-7; no definite D call. V shed 0 bases and J shed 0 bases, with 12 bases lying between them. CDR1 and CDR2 from the germline V gene are MGHRA and YSYEKL. CDR3 length: 16 residues.

The V gene is TRBV9, the J gene TRBJ1-5, with TRBD1 identical over 7 bases. Germline V gene data show CDR1 as SGDLS and CDR2 as YYNGEE. V was pared by 3 bases and J by 2 bases, with 17 bases of the junction left unmatched. This CDR3 contains 19 residues. CDR3 nucleotides: TGTGCCAGCAGCGCAACCCTGACAGGGTCAAGGGGTGGCAATCAGCCCCAGCATTTT. It is translated as CASSATLTGSRGGNQPQHF.

This clone has only one observation. The gene calls are TRBV7-3 and TRBJ2-5; D possibly corresponds to TRBD2 (6 bases). V was pared by 5 bases and J by 5 bases, with 15 bases between. Germline V gene lookup returns CDR1 SGHTA and CDR2 FQGTGA. This CDR3 contains 14 residues. The CDR3 region has the DNA TGTGCCAGCAGCCCCTGGGGCCGGGAGGAGACCCAGTACTTC. It is translated as CASSPWGREETQYF.

With respect to this clone: Other nucleotide sequences in the sample specify the same CDR3. The chain employs TRBV14 and TRBJ1-2, with a weak D call TRBD1 (5 bases). Between the trimmed V and J ends, which lost 4 bases and 2 bases, there was a span of 11 bases. The length of the CDR3 is 14 residues. CDR1 is SGHDN, CDR2 FVKESK, per germline. CDR3 nucleotides: TGTGCCAGCAGCCCCGGGACGGCGAACTATGGCTACACCTTC. It specifies CASSPGTANYGYTF.

The chain couples TRBV29-1 to TRBJ2-3; D ambiguous. Germline V gene lookup returns CDR1 SQVTM and CDR2 ANQGSEA. The CDR3 has 15 residues. The V end lost 0 bases, the J end lost 1 base, and 11 bases lay between the germline ends. Here the CDR3 DNA reads TGCAGCGTTGAAGATTCCGGTACGCGCACAGATACGCAGTATTTT. Amino acid sequence: CSVEDSGTRTDTQYF.

This clone was seen just once. The chain carries TRBV4-3 and TRBJ2-3; tentative D call: TRBD2 (6 bases). Germline assignment: CDR1 LGHNA and CDR2 YSLEER. Deletions cut 0 bases from V and 3 bases from J, with 13 bases between. This CDR3 spans 16 amino acids. The CDR3 loop reads CASSQESGGRTDTQYF. The CDR3 bases are TGCGCCAGCAGCCAAGAATCAGGAGGGAGGACAGATACGCAGTATTTT.

The chain couples TRBV5-6 to TRBJ1-2; D is undetermined. In germline, CDR1 is SGHDT, CDR2 YYEEEE. The CDR3 has 13 amino acids. The ends were cut back, 3 bases at V and 4 bases at J, with 10 bases in the middle. The DNA for the CDR3 is TGTGCCAGCAGCTCCACGGGTTTCTATGGCTACACCTTC. Translating it yields CASSSTGFYGYTF.

This chain connects TRBV9 to TRBJ1-2; D gene ambiguous. The CDR3 loop spans 14 amino acids. The germline gives CDR1 SGDLS, CDR2 YYNGEE. Trimming took off 0 bases at V and 0 bases at J, with 6 bases between the two ends. CDR3 in DNA: TGTGCCAGCAGCGTAGAGTTAGCTAACTATGGCTACACCTTC. The encoded protein is CASSVELANYGYTF.

This clone has only one observation. This chain uses TRBV9 with TRBJ1-6; D gene unclear. Germline lookup yields CDR1 SGDLS and CDR2 YYNGEE. The CDR3 loop spans 17 amino acids. Trimming stripped 3 bases from V and 0 bases from J, with 13 bases between. In DNA, the CDR3 is TGTGCCAGCAGCGGAGATTATCAGGACTCCTATAATTCACCCCTCCACTTT. This sequence encodes CASSGDYQDSYNSPLHF.

The chain has TRBV7-8 and TRBJ2-7, with 12 nucleotides matching TRBD2. Trimming at V came to 1 base and at J to 3 bases, leaving 7 bases not matched to a gene. Germline V CDR1 and CDR2: SGHVS, FQNEAQ. This CDR3 region has 17 residues. DNA of the CDR3: TGTGCCAGCAGCTTAGTGAGACTAGCGGGAGTTCACTACGAGCAGTACTTC. Protein product: CASSLVRLAGVHYEQYF.